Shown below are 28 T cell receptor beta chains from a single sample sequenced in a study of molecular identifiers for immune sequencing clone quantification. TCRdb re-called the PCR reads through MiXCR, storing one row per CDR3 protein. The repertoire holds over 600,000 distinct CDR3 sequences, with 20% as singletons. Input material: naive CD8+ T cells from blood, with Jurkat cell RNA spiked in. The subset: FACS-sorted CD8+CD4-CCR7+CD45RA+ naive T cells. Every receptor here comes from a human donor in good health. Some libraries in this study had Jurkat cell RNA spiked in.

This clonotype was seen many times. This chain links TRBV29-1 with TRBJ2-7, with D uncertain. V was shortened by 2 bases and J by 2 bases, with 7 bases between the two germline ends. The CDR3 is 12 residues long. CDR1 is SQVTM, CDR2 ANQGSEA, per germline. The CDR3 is CSVELGTYEQYF. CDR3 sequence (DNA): TGCAGCGTTGAATTAGGAACCTACGAGCAGTACTTC.

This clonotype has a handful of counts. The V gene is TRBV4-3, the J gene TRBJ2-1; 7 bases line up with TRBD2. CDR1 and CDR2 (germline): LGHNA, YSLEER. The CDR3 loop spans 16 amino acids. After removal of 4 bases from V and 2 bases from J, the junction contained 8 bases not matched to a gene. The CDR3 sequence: CASSRSGTTTYNEQFF. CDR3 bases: TGCGCCAGCAGCCGATCCGGGACTACTACCTACAATGAGCAGTTCTTC.

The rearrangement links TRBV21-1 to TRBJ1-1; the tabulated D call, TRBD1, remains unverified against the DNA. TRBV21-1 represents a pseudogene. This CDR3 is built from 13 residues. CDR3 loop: CASTTGWGTEAFF. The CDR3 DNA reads TGTGCCAGCACCACAGGGTGGGGGACTGAAGCTTTCTTT.

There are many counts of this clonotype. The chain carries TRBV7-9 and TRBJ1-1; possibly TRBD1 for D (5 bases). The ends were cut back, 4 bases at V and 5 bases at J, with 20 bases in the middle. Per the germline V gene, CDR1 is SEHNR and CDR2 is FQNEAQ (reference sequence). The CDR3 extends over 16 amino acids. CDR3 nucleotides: TGTGCCAGCAGCTCCGATCGGGGCTTAATGGGGACTGAAGCTTTCTTT. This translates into CASSSDRGLMGTEAFF.

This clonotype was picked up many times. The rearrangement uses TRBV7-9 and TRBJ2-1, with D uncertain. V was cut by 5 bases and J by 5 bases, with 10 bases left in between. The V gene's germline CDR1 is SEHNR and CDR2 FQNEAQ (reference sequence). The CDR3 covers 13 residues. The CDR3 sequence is CASSANFDNEQFF. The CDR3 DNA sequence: TGTGCCAGCAGCGCCAATTTCGACAATGAGCAGTTCTTC.

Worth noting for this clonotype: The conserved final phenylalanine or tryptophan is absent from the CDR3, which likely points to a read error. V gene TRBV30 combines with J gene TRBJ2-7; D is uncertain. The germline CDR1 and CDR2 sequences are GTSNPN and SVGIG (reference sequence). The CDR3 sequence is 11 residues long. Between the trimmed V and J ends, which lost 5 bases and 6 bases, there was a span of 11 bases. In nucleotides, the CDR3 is TGTGCCTGGGGTGCGGTCCGCGAGCAGTACTCC. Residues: CAWGAVREQYS.

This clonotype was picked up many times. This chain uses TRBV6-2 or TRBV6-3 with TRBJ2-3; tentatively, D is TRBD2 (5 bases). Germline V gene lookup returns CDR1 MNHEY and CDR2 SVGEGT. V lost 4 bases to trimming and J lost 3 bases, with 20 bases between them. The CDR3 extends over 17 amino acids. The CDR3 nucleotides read TGTGCCAGCAGTTCCACCGTAGGTGTTAGCGAAACAGATACGCAGTATTTT. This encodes CASSSTVGVSETDTQYF.

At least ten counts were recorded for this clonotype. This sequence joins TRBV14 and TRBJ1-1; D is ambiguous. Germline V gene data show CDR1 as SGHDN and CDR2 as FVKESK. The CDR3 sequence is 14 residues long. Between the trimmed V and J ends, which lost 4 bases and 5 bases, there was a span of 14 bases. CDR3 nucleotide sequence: TGTGCCAGCAGCCCGACCCTACTGGGGACTGAAGCTTTCTTT. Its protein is CASSPTLLGTEAFF.

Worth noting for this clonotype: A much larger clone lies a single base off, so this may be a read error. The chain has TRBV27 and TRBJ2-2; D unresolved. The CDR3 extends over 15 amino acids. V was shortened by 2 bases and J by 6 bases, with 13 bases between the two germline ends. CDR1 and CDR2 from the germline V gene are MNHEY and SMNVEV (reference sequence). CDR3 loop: CASSLIVSGAGELFF. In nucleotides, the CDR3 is TGTGCCAGCAGTTTAATAGTATCTGGCGCCGGGGAGCTGTTTTTT.

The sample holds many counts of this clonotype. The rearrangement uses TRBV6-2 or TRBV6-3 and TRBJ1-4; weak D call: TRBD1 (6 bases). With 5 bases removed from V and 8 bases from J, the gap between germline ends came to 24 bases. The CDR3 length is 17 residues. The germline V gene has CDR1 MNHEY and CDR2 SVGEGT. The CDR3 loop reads CASSTIRMGQNGEKLFF. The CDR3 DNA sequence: TGTGCCAGCAGTACCATTCGCATGGGACAAAACGGAGAAAAACTGTTTTTT.

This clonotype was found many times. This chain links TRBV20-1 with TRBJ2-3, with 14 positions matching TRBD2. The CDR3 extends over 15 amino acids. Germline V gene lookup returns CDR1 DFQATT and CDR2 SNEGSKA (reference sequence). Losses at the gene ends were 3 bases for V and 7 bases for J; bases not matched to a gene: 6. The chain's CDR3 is CSASRTSGRINTQYF. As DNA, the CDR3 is TGCAGTGCTAGCAGGACTAGCGGGAGGATAAATACGCAGTATTTT.

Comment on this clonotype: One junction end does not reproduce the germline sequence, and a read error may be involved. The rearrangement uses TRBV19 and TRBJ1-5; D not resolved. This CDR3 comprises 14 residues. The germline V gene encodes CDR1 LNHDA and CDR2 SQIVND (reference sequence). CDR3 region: CASSIDPGNRPQHF. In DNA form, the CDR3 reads TGTGCCAGTAGTATAGATCCCGGAAATCGGCCCCAGCATTTT. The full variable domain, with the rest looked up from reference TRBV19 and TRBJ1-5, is DGGITQSPKYLFRKEGQNVTLSCEQNLNHDAMYWYRQDPGQGLRLIYYSQIVNDFQKGDIAEGYSVSREKKESFPLTVTSAQKNPTAFYLCASSIDPGNRPQHFGDGTRLSIL.

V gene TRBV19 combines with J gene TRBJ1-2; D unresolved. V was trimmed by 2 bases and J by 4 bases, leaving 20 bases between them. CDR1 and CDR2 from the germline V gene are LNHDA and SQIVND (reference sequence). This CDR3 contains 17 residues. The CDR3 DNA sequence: TGTGCCAGTAGTATAAGTTGGGTGACCGACACCCTCTATGGCTACACCTTC. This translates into CASSISWVTDTLYGYTF.

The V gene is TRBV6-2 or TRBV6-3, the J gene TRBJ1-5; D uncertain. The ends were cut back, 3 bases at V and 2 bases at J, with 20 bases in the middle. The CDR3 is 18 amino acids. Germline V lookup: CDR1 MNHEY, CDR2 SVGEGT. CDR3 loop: CASSYIVISTRGNQPQHF. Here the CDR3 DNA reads TGTGCCAGCAGTTATATTGTTATATCGACCCGGGGCAATCAGCCCCAGCATTTT.

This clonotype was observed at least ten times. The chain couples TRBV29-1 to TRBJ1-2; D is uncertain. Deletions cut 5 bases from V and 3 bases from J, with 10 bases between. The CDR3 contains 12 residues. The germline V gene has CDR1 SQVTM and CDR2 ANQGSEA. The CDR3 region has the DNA TGCAGCGTTATGGGTCTCCACTATGGCTACACCTTC. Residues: CSVMGLHYGYTF.

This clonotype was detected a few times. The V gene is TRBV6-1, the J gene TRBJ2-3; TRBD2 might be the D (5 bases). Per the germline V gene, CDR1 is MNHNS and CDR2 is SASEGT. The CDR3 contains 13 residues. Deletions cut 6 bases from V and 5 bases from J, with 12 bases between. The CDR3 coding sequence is TGTGCCAGCAGGGCGCCCGGAGGAGATACGCAGTATTTT. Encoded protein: CASRAPGGDTQYF.

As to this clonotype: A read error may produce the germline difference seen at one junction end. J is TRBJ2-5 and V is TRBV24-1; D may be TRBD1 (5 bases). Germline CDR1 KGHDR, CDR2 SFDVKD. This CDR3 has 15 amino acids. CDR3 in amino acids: CATGDLSGPGETQYF. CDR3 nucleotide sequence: TGTGCCACCGGTGATTTGTCAGGGCCGGGAGAGACCCAGTACTTC.

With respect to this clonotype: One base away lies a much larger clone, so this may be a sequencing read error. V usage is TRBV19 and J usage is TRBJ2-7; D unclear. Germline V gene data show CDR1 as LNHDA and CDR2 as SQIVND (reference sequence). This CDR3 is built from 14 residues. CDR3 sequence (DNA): TGTGCCAGTCGGCCGTGGCTGGGCTCCTACGAGCAGTGCTTC. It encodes CASRPWLGSYEQCF. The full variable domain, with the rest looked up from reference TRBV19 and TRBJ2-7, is DGGITQSPKYLFRKEGQNVTLSCEQNLNHDAMYWYRQDPGQGLRLIYYSQIVNDFQKGDIAEGYSVSREKKESFPLTVTSAQKNPTAFYLCASRPWLGSYEQCFGPGTRLTVT.

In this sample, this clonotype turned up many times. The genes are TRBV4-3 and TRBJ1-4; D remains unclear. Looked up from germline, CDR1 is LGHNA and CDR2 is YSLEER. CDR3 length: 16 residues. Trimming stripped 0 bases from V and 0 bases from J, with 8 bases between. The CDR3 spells CASSQDQVATNEKLFF. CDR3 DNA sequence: TGCGCCAGCAGCCAAGATCAGGTCGCAACTAATGAAAAACTGTTTTTT.

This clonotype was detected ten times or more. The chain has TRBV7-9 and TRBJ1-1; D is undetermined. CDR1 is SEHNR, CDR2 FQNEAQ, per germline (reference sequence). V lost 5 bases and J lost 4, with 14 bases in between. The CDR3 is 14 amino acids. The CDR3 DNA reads TGTGCCAGCAGCCCTGGCGGGCCGGCCACTGAAGCTTTCTTT. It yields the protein CASSPGGPATEAFF.

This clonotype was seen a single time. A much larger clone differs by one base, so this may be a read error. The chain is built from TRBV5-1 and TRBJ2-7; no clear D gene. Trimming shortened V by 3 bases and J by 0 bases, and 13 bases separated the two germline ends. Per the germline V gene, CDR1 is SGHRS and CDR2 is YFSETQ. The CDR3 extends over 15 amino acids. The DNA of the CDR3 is TGCGCCAGCAGCTCTACGGCAGGAACCTCCTACGAGCAGTACTTC. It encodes CASSSTAGTSYEQYF. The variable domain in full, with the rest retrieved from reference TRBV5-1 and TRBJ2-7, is KAGVTQTPRYLIKTRGQQVTLSCSPISGHRSVSWYQQTPGQGLQFLFEYFSETQRNKGNFPGRFSGRQFSNSRSEMNVSTLELGDSALYLCASSSTAGTSYEQYFGPGTRLTVT.

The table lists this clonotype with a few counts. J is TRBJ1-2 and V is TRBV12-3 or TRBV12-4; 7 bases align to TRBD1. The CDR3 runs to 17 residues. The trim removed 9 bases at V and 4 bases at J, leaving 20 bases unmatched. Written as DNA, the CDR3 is TGTGCCAGTACAAAGGGACAGCTTGCCCGCTTTATCTATGGCTACACCTTC. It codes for CASTKGQLARFIYGYTF.

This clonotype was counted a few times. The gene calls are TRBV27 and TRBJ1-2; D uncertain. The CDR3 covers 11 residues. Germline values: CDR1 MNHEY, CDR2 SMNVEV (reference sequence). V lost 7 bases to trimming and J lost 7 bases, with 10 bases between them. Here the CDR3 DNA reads TGTGCCAGCAAAGGTGGTGGTGGCTACACCTTC. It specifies CASKGGGGYTF.

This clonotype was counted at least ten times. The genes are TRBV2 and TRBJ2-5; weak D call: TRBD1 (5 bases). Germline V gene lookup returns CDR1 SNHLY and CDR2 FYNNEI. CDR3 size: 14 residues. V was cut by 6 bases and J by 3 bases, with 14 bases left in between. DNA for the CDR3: TGTGCCAGCAGCCGGTCAGCCAGGGAAGAGACCCAGTACTTC. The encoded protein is CASSRSAREETQYF.

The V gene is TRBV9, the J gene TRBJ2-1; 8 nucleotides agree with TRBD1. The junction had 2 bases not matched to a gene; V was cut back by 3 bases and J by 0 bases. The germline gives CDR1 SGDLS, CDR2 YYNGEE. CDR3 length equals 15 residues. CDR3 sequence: CASSETGGSYNEQFF. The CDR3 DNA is TGTGCCAGCAGCGAAACAGGGGGCTCCTACAATGAGCAGTTCTTC.

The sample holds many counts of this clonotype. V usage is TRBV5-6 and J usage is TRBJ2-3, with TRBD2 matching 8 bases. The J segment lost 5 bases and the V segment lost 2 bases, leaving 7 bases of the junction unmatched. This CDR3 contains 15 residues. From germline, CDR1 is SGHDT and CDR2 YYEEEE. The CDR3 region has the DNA TGTGCCAGCAGCTTCCTTACCCTAGCGGGAGATACGCAGTATTTT. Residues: CASSFLTLAGDTQYF.

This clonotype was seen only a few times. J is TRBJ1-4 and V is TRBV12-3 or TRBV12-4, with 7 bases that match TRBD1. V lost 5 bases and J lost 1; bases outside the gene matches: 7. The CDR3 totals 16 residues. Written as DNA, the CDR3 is TGTGCCAGCAGTCCGCAGGGGGTTGGAACTAATGAAAAACTGTTTTTT. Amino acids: CASSPQGVGTNEKLFF.

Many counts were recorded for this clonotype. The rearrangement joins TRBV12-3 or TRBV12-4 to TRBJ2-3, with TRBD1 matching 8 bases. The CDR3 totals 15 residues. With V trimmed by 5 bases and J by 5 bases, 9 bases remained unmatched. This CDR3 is CASSPRQGPIDTQYF. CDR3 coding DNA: TGTGCCAGCAGTCCAAGACAGGGGCCAATAGATACGCAGTATTTT.